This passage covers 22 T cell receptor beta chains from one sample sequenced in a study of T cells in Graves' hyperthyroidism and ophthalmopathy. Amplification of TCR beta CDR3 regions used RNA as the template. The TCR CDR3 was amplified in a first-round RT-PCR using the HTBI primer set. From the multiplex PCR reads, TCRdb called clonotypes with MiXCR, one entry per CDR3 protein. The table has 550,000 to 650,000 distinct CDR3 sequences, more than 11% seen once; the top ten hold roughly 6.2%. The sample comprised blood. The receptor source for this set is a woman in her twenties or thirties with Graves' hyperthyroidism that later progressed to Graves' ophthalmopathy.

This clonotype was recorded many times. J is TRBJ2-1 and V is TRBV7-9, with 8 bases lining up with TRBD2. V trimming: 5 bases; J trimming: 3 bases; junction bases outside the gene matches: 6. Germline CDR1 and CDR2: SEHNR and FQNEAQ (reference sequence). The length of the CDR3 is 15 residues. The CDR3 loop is CASSPVSGNYNEQFF. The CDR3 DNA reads TGTGCCAGCAGCCCGGTTAGCGGGAACTACAATGAGCAGTTCTTC.

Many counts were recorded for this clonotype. The CDR3 sequence is CASSDSLEAFF. In nucleotides, the CDR3 is TGTGCCAGCTCGGACAGTCTTGAAGCTTTCTTT. The J gene is TRBJ1-1, the V gene TRBV13; D possibly corresponds to TRBD1 (6 bases). The germline V gene encodes CDR1 PRHDT and CDR2 FYEKMQ (reference sequence). The CDR3 loop spans 11 amino acids. V was clipped by 8 bases and J by 7 bases, with 11 bases between them.

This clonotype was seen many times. CDR3 loop: CASSEADSSYNEQFF. The DNA for the CDR3 is TGTGCCAGCAGTGAAGCGGATTCCTCTTACAATGAGCAGTTCTTC. The chain recombines TRBV2 with TRBJ2-1, with no clear D. Trimming took 0 bases from V and 4 from J, leaving 10 bases between them. This CDR3 spans 15 amino acids. Germline values: CDR1 SNHLY, CDR2 FYNNEI.

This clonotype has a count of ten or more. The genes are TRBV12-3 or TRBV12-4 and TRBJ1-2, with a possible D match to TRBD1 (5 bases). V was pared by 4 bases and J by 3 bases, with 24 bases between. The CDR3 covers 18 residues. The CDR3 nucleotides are TGTGCCAGCAGTTCATTTCAATTGAAGGCTCAAGGGGACTATGGCTACACCTTC. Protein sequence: CASSSFQLKAQGDYGYTF.

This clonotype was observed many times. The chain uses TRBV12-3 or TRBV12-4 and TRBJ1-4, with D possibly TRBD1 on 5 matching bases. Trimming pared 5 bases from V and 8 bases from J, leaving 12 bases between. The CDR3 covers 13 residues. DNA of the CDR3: TGTGCCAGCAGTGCGGGGGAGGAAGAAAAACTGTTTTTT. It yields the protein CASSAGEEEKLFF.

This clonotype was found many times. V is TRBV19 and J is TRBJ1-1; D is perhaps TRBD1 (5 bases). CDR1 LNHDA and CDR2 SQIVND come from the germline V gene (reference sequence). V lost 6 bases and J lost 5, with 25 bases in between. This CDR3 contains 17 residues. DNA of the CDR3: TGTGCCAGTAGACCCTGGCAGGGCCCGACGGGAGGGACTGAAGCTTTCTTT. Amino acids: CASRPWQGPTGGTEAFF.

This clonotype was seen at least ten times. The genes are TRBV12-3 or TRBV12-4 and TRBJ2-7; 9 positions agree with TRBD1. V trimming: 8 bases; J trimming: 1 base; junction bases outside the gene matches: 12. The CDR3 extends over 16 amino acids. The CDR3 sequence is CASGTRDRATSYEQYF. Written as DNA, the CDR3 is TGTGCCAGCGGCACACGGGACAGGGCCACATCCTACGAGCAGTACTTC.

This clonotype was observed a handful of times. The CDR3 protein is CATYQETQYF. The CDR3 DNA follows: TGTGCCACCTACCAAGAGACCCAGTACTTC. V is TRBV25-1 and J is TRBJ2-5; D is ambiguous. V was pared by 10 bases and J by 0 bases, with 3 bases between. The germline V gene encodes CDR1 MGHDK and CDR2 SYGVNS. The CDR3 spans 10 residues.

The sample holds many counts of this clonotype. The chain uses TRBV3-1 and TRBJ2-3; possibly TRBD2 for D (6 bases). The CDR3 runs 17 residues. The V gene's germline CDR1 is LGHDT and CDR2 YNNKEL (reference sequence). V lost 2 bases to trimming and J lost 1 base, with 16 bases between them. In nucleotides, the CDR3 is TGTGCCAGCAGCCAACCTGTCTTGGCGGGACGCACAGATACGCAGTATTTT. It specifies CASSQPVLAGRTDTQYF.

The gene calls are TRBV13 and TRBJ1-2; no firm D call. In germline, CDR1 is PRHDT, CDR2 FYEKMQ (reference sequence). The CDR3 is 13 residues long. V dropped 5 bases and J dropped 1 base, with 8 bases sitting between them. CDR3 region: CASSQPLNYGYTF. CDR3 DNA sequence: TGTGCCAGCAGCCAACCCCTTAACTATGGCTACACCTTC.

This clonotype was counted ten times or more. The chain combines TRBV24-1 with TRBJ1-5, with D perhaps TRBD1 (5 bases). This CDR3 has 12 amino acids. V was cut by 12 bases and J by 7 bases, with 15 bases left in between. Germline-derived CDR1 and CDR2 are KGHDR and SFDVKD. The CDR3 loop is CASNQGDQPQHF. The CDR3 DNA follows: TGTGCCTCGAATCAGGGTGACCAGCCCCAGCATTTT.

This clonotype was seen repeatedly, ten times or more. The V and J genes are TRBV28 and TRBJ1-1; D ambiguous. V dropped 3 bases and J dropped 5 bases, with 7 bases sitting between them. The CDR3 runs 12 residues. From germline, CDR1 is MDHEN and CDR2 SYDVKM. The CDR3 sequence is CASSLILTEAFF. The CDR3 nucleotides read TGTGCCAGCAGTTTGATTTTGACTGAAGCTTTCTTT. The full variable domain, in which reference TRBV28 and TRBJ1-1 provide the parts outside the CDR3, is DVKVTQSSRYLVKRTGEKVFLECVQDMDHENMFWYRQDPGLGLRLIYFSYDVKMKEKGDIPEGYSVSREKKERFSLILESASTNQTSMYLCASSLILTEAFFGQGTRLTVV.

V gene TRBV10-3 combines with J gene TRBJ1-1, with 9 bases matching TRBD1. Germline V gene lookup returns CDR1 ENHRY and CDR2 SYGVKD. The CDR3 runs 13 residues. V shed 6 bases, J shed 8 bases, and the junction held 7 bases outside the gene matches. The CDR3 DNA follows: TGTGCCATCAGCCCGGGACAGGGCTCAGAAGCTTTCTTT. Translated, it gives CAISPGQGSEAFF.

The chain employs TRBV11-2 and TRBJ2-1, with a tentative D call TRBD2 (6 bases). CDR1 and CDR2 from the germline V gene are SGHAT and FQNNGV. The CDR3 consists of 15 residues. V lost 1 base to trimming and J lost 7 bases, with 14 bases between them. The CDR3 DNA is TGTGCCAGCAGCTTAGGGAGGGCCTCGGGGAATGAGCAGTTCTTC. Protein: CASSLGRASGNEQFF.

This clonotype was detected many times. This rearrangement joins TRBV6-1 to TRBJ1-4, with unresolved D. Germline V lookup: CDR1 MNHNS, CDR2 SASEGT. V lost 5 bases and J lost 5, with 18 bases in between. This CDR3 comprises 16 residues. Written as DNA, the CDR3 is TGTGCCAGCAGTAGAATTACGGGAGTTCTAAATGAAAAACTGTTTTTT. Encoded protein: CASSRITGVLNEKLFF.

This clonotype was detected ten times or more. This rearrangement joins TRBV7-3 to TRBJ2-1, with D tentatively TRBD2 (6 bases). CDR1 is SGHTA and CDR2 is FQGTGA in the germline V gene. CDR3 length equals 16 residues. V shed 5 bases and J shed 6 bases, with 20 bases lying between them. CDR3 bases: TGTGCCAGCAGCCCCCTTGGGACGGGAGCAGGCAATGAGCAGTTCTTC. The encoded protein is CASSPLGTGAGNEQFF.

Here the CDR3 reads CASSPQGGNNQPQHF. In DNA, the CDR3 is TGTGCCAGCAGCCCTCAGGGAGGGAACAATCAGCCCCAGCATTTT. The rearrangement uses TRBV3-1 and TRBJ1-5; D perhaps matches TRBD1 (5 bases). The CDR3 loop spans 15 amino acids. Germline V CDR1 and CDR2: LGHDT, YNNKEL (reference sequence). V lost 4 bases to trimming and J lost 3 bases, with 13 bases between them.

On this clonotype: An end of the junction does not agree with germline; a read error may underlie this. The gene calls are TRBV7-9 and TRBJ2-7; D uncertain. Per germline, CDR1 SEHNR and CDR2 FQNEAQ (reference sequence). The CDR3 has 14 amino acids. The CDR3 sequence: CASSQDSRTYEQYF. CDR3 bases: TGCGCCAGCAGCCAAGACTCCCGAACCTACGAGCAGTACTTC.

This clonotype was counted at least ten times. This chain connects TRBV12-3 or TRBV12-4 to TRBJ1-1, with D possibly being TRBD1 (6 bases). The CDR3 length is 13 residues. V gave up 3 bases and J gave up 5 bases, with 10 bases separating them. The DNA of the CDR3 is TGTGCCAGCAGTTTCGGGGGGCCAACTGAAGCTTTCTTT. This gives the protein CASSFGGPTEAFF.

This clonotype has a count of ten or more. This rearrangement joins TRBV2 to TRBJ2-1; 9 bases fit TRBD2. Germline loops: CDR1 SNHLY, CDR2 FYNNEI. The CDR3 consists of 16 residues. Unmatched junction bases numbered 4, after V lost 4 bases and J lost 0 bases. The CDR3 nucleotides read TGTGCCAGCAGTGGGTATAGCGGGAGCTCCTACAATGAGCAGTTCTTC. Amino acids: CASSGYSGSSYNEQFF.

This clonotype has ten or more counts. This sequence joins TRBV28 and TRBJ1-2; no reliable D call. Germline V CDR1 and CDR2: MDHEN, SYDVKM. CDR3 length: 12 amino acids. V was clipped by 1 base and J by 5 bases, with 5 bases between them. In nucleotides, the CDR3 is TGTGCCAGCAGTTTATTTCCGTATGGCTACACCTTC. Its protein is CASSLFPYGYTF.

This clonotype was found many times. The CDR3 sequence is CAWTPPGVVTEAFF. The DNA for the CDR3 is TGTGCCTGGACCCCGCCAGGGGTAGTCACTGAAGCTTTCTTT. The rearrangement links TRBV30 to TRBJ1-1; the D gene is possibly TRBD1 (6 bases). Trimming removed 4 bases from V and 4 bases from J, with 16 bases in between. Germline V gene data show CDR1 as GTSNPN and CDR2 as SVGIG (reference sequence). The CDR3 has 14 amino acids.